Presented here are 30 T cell receptor beta chains from one specimen sequenced in a study of T cell changes during pregnancy in multiple sclerosis. Assay: immunoSEQ multiplex PCR; the TCRdb copy retains only in-frame clones and omits some. The data hold around 56,000 clones, with approximately 90% observed a single time. Source: peripheral blood, taken in the first trimester of pregnancy. The receptors here all came from a female donor in good health, enrolled as a control in a pregnancy study.

This clone showed up just once. The chain combines TRBV28 with TRBJ1-2; TRBD1 aligns across 11 bases. The J segment lost 7 bases and the V segment lost 5 bases, leaving 3 bases of the junction unmatched. Germline CDR1 reads MDHEN; CDR2 reads SYDVKM. CDR3 length equals 13 residues. The CDR3 region has the DNA TGTGCCAGCAGTACGGGACAGGGGGTTGGCTACACCTTC. This encodes CASSTGQGVGYTF.

The chain carries TRBV15 and TRBJ2-2; TRBD2 agrees at 10 bases. This CDR3 has 16 amino acids. Per the germline V gene, CDR1 is LNHNV and CDR2 is YYDKDF (reference sequence). V trimming: 6 bases; J trimming: 3 bases; junction bases outside the gene matches: 7. The CDR3 protein is CATSSGGFGDTGELFF. Here the CDR3 DNA reads TGTGCCACCAGTAGCGGGGGGTTTGGAGACACCGGGGAGCTGTTTTTT.

This rearrangement joins TRBV27 to TRBJ1-1; perhaps TRBD1 as D (5 bases). Trimming took off 7 bases at V and 9 bases at J, with 15 bases between the two ends. There are 12 residues in the CDR3. The germline gives CDR1 MNHEY, CDR2 SMNVEV (reference sequence). The CDR3 spells CASTKPQGKAFF. In DNA form, the CDR3 reads TGTGCCAGCACCAAACCCCAGGGAAAAGCTTTCTTT.

The genes are TRBV6-5 and TRBJ2-3; D possibly corresponds to TRBD1 (5 bases). Germline V CDR1 and CDR2: MNHEY, SVGAGI. Trimming left V 4 bases short and J 1 base short, with 15 bases between. The CDR3 is 16 amino acids. In DNA form, the CDR3 reads TGTGCCAGCAGTTGGGCGCTTGAAGGGGGCACAGATACGCAGTATTTT. Translation gives CASSWALEGGTDTQYF.

The V and J genes are TRBV2 and TRBJ2-1; TRBD2 aligns across 8 bases. The CDR3 runs 13 residues. Germline CDR1 is SNHLY and CDR2 is FYNNEI. The J segment lost 10 bases and the V segment lost 3 bases, leaving 5 bases of the junction unmatched. The CDR3 region is CASSETGGNEQFF. The CDR3 DNA follows: TGTGCCAGCAGTGAGACGGGAGGGAACGAGCAGTTCTTC. Combining the CDR3 with reference TRBV2 and TRBJ2-1 gives the whole variable domain EPEVTQTPSHQVTQMGQEVILRCVPISNHLYFYWYRQILGQKVEFLVSFYNNEISEKSEIFDDQFSVERPDGSNFTLKIRSTKLEDSAMYFCASSETGGNEQFFGPGTRLTVL.

The V gene is TRBV30, the J gene TRBJ2-5; D might be TRBD2 (6 bases). Germline CDR1 reads GTSNPN; CDR2 reads SVGIG (reference sequence). The V and J ends lost 3 bases and 5 bases respectively, with 16 bases between them. This CDR3 is built from 14 residues. The CDR3, as DNA: TGTGCCTGGAGCGGTAGGAGGGAGGACGAGACCCAGTACTTC. Amino acids: CAWSGRREDETQYF.

The chain employs TRBV7-8 and TRBJ1-2; D not resolved. CDR3 length: 14 residues. V lost 5 bases to trimming and J lost 6 bases, with 16 bases between them. CDR1 is SGHVS and CDR2 is FQNEAQ in the germline V gene. DNA for the CDR3: TGTGCCAGCAGCACTACCGACGGACTCCATGGCTACACCTTC. Its translation: CASSTTDGLHGYTF.

This clone was detected once. The chain has TRBV9 and TRBJ2-3, with TRBD1 as a possible D gene (6 bases). The CDR3 is 16 residues long. CDR1 is SGDLS and CDR2 is YYNGEE in the germline V gene. V was pared by 4 bases and J by 5 bases, with 20 bases between. The CDR3 DNA reads as TGTGCCAGCAGCCCCGAAACACAAGTGACAGGAGATACGCAGTATTTT. Protein sequence: CASSPETQVTGDTQYF.

V usage is TRBV27 and J usage is TRBJ1-5; D might be TRBD1 (5 bases). Per germline, CDR1 MNHEY and CDR2 SMNVEV (reference sequence). The CDR3 runs 13 residues. V was pared by 3 bases and J by 9 bases, with 12 bases between. The CDR3: CASSLVQGSPQHF. In DNA, the CDR3 is TGTGCCAGCAGTTTGGTCCAGGGTTCGCCCCAGCATTTT.

This clone was found a few times. This sequence joins TRBV4-2 and TRBJ2-2, with 13 bases matching TRBD2. Germline trimming cut 3 bases from V and 7 bases from J; bases unmatched to any gene: 8. Germline-derived CDR1 and CDR2 are LGHNA and YNFKEQ. This CDR3 has 17 residues. The DNA of the CDR3 is TGTGCCAGCAGCCACCTCGGACTAGCGGGGGAAGTCGGGGAGCTGTTTTTT. This sequence encodes CASSHLGLAGEVGELFF.

The chain carries TRBV7-9 and TRBJ1-2; D call uncertain. CDR3 length: 14 residues. Deletions cut 4 bases from V and 5 bases from J, with 14 bases between. Germline loops: CDR1 SEHNR, CDR2 FQNEAQ (reference sequence). CDR3 residues: CASSSTSAGYGYTF. CDR3 sequence (DNA): TGTGCCAGCAGCTCCACCTCGGCGGGTTATGGCTACACCTTC.

The sample holds one count of this clone. V is TRBV29-1 and J is TRBJ2-2; no reliable D call. The CDR3 is 14 amino acids. The V end lost 2 bases, the J end lost 5 bases, and 12 bases lay between the germline ends. Germline V gives CDR1 SQVTM, CDR2 ANQGSEA. The CDR3 loop is CSVEKLDTTGELFF. CDR3 in DNA: TGCAGCGTTGAAAAATTAGACACTACCGGGGAGCTGTTTTTT.

The V call is TRBV21-1, the J call TRBJ1-1; the tabulated D call, TRBD1, remains unverified against the DNA. TRBV21-1 is classified as a pseudogene. The CDR3 runs 14 residues. The CDR3, as DNA: TGTGCCAGCAGCCACCCACACCCGAACACTGAAGCTTTCTTT. Its protein is CASSHPHPNTEAFF.

The V and J genes are TRBV6-6 and TRBJ2-5; a weak D match, TRBD2 (5 bases). Germline-derived CDR1 and CDR2 are MNHNY and SVGAGI (reference sequence). The CDR3 runs to 14 residues. Trimming removed 8 bases from V and 0 bases from J, with 13 bases in between. For the CDR3, the DNA is TGTGCCAGCCAAGGAGCGGCCTACCAAGAGACCCAGTACTTC. Translated: CASQGAAYQETQYF.

The CDR3 loop reads CASSLIGGRIAGELFF. DNA of the CDR3: TGCGCCAGCAGCTTGATAGGCGGGAGGATCGCCGGGGAGCTGTTTTTT. The V and J genes are TRBV5-1 and TRBJ2-2; 8 positions agree with TRBD2. The CDR3 totals 16 residues. CDR1 is SGHRS, CDR2 YFSETQ, per germline. The junction had 8 bases not matched to a gene; V was cut back by 1 base and J by 6 bases.

The V and J genes are TRBV7-8 and TRBJ2-5; D call uncertain. Looked up from germline, CDR1 is SGHVS and CDR2 is FQNEAQ. CDR3 size: 14 residues. V lost 4 bases, J lost 1 base, and 10 bases lay in between. As DNA, the CDR3 is TGTGCCAGCAGCTGGCGGAACCCCCAAGAGACCCAGTACTTC. Its translation is CASSWRNPQETQYF.

The rearrangement joins TRBV7-2 to TRBJ2-6, with D unresolved. The CDR3 sequence is 15 residues long. Trimming shortened V by 5 bases and J by 0 bases, and 8 bases separated the two germline ends. Germline CDR1 SGHTA, CDR2 FQGNSA. CDR3 sequence: CASSPWASGANVLTF. The CDR3 DNA is TGTGCCAGCAGCCCTTGGGCCTCTGGGGCCAACGTCCTGACTTTC.

This chain connects TRBV11-2 to TRBJ1-3, with 9 bases identical to TRBD1. The CDR3 sequence is 15 residues long. J was trimmed by 4 bases and V by 6 bases; bases with no gene match: 7. Germline V gene lookup returns CDR1 SGHAT and CDR2 FQNNGV. CDR3 sequence: CASRRPGTGGNTIYF. Here the CDR3 DNA reads TGTGCCAGCAGACGTCCCGGGACAGGGGGAAACACCATATATTTT.

This clone was detected a few times. The chain is built from TRBV29-1 and TRBJ1-1; a weak D match, TRBD1 (5 bases). The germline V and J ends were trimmed by 3 bases and 4 bases, with 15 bases remaining between them. Germline-derived CDR1 and CDR2 are SQVTM and ANQGSEA. The CDR3 contains 14 residues. The CDR3 coding sequence is TGCAGCGTTGAGTCAGGGTCCGGTGGCACTGAAGCTTTCTTT. The encoded protein is CSVESGSGGTEAFF.

The rearrangement links TRBV19 to TRBJ2-7, with 9 bases matching TRBD2. The CDR3 loop spans 16 amino acids. Trimming cost V 5 bases and J 2 bases; bases outside gene matches: 10. CDR1 and CDR2 from the germline V gene are LNHDA and SQIVND (reference sequence). For the CDR3, the DNA is TGTGCCAGTAGTCCCTCTCTAGCGGGGATGGCCTACGAGCAGTACTTC. Protein product: CASSPSLAGMAYEQYF.

The chain joins TRBV11-2 to TRBJ2-5; 8 nucleotides align to TRBD1. The CDR3 contains 16 residues. CDR1 and CDR2 (germline): SGHAT, FQNNGV. Trimming removed 1 base from V and 3 bases from J; junction bases left unmatched: 7. CDR3 DNA sequence: TGTGCCAGCAGCTTAGGGGACAGGAGGGTAAAAGAGACCCAGTACTTC. Encoded protein: CASSLGDRRVKETQYF.

CDR3 loop: CATKDPIDYEQYF. CDR3 DNA: TGTGCCACCAAGGACCCTATTGACTACGAGCAGTACTTC. J is TRBJ2-5 and V is TRBV6-5; D unclear. The DNA end is a closer match to TRBJ2-7, so the J assignment may be wrong. Looked up from germline, CDR1 is MNHEY and CDR2 is SVGAGI. The CDR3 length is 13 residues.

This chain connects TRBV6-1 to TRBJ1-3, with a tentative D call TRBD1 (6 bases). V was trimmed by 4 bases and J by 8 bases, leaving 15 bases between them. This CDR3 is 14 amino acids long. Germline lookup yields CDR1 MNHNS and CDR2 SASEGT. This CDR3 reads CASSGYGQHYTIYF. The CDR3 DNA sequence: TGTGCCAGCAGTGGCTATGGACAGCACTACACCATATATTTT.

This chain connects TRBV5-1 to TRBJ2-7; a possible D gene is TRBD1 (5 bases). The CDR3 is 16 amino acids. The ends were cut back, 4 bases at V and 1 base at J, with 18 bases in the middle. Germline V CDR1 and CDR2: SGHRS, YFSETQ. The DNA of the CDR3 is TGCGCCAGCAGCGCCGGGTGGCAGGGAATGTCCTACGAGCAGTACTTC. It translates to CASSAGWQGMSYEQYF.

The CDR3 protein is CASSLDRGTDTQYF. The CDR3 DNA follows: TGTGCCAGCAGCCTGGACAGAGGCACAGATACGCAGTATTTT. The chain employs TRBV9 and TRBJ2-3, with a possible D match to TRBD1 (6 bases). Trimming shortened V by 4 bases and J by 1 base, and 10 bases separated the two germline ends. The CDR3 runs to 14 residues. The germline CDR1 and CDR2 sequences are SGDLS and YYNGEE. Full variable domain (outside the CDR3, taken from reference TRBV9 and TRBJ2-3): DSGVTQTPKHLITATGQRVTLRCSPRSGDLSVYWYQQSLDQGLQFLIQYYNGEERAKGNILERFSAQQFPDLHSELNLSSLELGDSALYFCASSLDRGTDTQYFGPGTRLTVL.

The J gene is TRBJ2-3, the V gene TRBV28, with 7 nucleotides matching TRBD2. The CDR3 is 17 residues long. With 2 bases clipped from V and 4 bases from J, the junction kept 12 bases outside the gene matches. Germline V gene sequence: CDR1 MDHEN, CDR2 SYDVKM. For the CDR3, the DNA is TGTGCCAGCAGTTTAGGGCCTTTTGCGGGAGAGGCAGATACGCAGTATTTT. Translation: CASSLGPFAGEADTQYF.

V usage is TRBV18 and J usage is TRBJ2-7, with D perhaps matching TRBD2 (8 bases). Germline V gene sequence: CDR1 KGHSH, CDR2 LQKENI. Trimming pared 3 bases from V and 6 bases from J, leaving 21 bases between. The CDR3 consists of 16 residues. CDR3 in amino acids: CASSPGGTAGVREQYF. CDR3 nucleotide sequence: TGTGCCAGCTCACCGGGGGGGACAGCGGGAGTCCGCGAGCAGTACTTC.

The rearrangement links TRBV5-6 to TRBJ2-1, with TRBD2 identical over 10 bases. Germline lookup yields CDR1 SGHDT and CDR2 YYEEEE. CDR3 size: 15 residues. V shed 2 bases and J 7 bases; nucleotides not matched to a gene: 6. CDR3 coding DNA: TGTGCCAGCAGCTTCGGACTAGCGGAGTGGAATGAGCAGTTCTTC. Translating gives CASSFGLAEWNEQFF.

V usage is TRBV11-1 and J usage is TRBJ1-4; 12 bases align to TRBD1. V trimming: 5 bases; J trimming: 5 bases; junction bases outside the gene matches: 12. Germline V gene sequence: CDR1 SGHAT, CDR2 FQDESV (reference sequence). CDR3 length equals 18 residues. The CDR3 region is CASSRHRDRGLLNEKLFF. For the CDR3, the DNA is TGTGCCAGCAGCCGGCACCGGGACAGGGGGCTCCTGAATGAAAAACTGTTTTTT.

This clone appeared a single time. The chain combines TRBV27 with TRBJ2-5, with D perhaps matching TRBD1 (6 bases). Germline lookup yields CDR1 MNHEY and CDR2 SMNVEV (reference sequence). The germline V and J ends were trimmed by 2 bases and 5 bases, with 9 bases remaining between them. The CDR3 loop spans 13 amino acids. Written as DNA, the CDR3 is TGTGCCAGCAGTTTACAGGGGTGGGAGACCCAGTACTTC. Its translation: CASSLQGWETQYF.